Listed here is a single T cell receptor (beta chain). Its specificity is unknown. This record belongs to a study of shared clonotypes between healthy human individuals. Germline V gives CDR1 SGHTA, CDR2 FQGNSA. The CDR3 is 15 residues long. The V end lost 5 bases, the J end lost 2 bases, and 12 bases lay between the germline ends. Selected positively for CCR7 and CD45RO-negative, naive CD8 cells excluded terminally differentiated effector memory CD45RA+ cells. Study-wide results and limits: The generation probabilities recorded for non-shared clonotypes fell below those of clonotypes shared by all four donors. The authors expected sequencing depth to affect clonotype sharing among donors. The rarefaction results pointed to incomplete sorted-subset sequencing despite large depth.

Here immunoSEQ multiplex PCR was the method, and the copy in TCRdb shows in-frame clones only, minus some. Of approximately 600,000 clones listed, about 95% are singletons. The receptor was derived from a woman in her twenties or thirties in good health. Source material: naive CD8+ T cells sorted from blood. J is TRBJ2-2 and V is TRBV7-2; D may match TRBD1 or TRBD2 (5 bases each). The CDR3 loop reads CASSLGTLNTGELFF. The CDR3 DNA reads TGTGCCAGCAGCCTCGGGACCCTAAACACCGGGGAGCTGTTTTTT.